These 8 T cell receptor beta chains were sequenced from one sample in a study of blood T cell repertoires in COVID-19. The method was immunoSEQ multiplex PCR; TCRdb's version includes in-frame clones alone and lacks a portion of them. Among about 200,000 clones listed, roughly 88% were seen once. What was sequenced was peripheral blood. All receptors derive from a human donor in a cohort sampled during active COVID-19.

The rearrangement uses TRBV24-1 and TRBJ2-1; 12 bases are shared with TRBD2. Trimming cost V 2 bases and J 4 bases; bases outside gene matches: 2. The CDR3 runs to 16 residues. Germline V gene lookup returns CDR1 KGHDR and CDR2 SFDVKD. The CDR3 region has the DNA TGTGCCACCAGTGATTGGACTAGCGGGACGTACAATGAGCAGTTCTTC. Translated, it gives CATSDWTSGTYNEQFF.

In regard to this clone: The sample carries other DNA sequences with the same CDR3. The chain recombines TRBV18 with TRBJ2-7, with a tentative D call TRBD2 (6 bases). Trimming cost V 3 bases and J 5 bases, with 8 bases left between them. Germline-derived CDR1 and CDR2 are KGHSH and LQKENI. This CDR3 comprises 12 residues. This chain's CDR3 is CASSPQRDEQYF. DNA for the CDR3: TGTGCCAGCTCACCTCAGCGGGACGAGCAGTACTTC.

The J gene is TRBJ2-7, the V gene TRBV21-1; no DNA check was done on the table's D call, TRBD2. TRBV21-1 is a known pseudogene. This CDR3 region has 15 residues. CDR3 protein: CAQELNSGGLYEQYF. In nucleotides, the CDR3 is TGTGCCCAAGAACTGAATAGCGGGGGACTCTACGAGCAGTACTTC.

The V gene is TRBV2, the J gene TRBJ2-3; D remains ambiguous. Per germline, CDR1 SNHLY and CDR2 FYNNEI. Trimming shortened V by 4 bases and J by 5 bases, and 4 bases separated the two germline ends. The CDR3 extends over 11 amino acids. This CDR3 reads CASSVLDTQYF. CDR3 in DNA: TGTGCCAGCAGTGTATTAGATACGCAGTATTTT.

The CDR3 sequence: CASSMDTYQPQHF. The CDR3 nucleotides are TGTGCCAGTAGTATGGACACTTATCAGCCCCAGCATTTT. The rearrangement joins TRBV19 to TRBJ1-5, with a tentative D call TRBD1 (5 bases). CDR1 and CDR2 from the germline V gene are LNHDA and SQIVND (reference sequence). The CDR3 sequence is 13 residues long. V shed 3 bases and J shed 5 bases, with 8 bases lying between them.

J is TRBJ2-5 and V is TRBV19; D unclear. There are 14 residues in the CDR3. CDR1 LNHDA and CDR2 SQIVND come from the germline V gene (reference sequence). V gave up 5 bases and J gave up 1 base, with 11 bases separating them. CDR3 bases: TGTGCCAGTAGTTCCCCACATACCCAAGAGACCCAGTACTTC. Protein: CASSSPHTQETQYF.

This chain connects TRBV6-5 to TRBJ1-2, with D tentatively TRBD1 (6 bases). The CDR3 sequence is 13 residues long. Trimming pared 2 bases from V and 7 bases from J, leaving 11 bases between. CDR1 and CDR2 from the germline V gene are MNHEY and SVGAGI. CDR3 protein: CASSYEGVTGYTF. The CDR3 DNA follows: TGTGCCAGCAGTTACGAGGGGGTAACTGGCTACACCTTC.

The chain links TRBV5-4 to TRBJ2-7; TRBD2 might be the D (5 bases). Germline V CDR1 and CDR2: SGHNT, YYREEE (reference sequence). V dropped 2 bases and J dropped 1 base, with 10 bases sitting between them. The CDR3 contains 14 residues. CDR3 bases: TGTGCCAGCAGCTTATACGGAGGATCCTACGAGCAGTACTTC. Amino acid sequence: CASSLYGGSYEQYF.